The clone carrying this TCR beta chain showed up just a few times. Its target is unknown. The sample carries other DNA sequences with the same CDR3. Germline lookup yields CDR1 SEHNR and CDR2 FQNEAQ (reference sequence). The CDR3 is made up of 12 amino acids. V dropped 5 bases and J dropped 6 bases, with 7 bases sitting between them. This record comes from a study of beta chain features in type 1 diabetes. General study findings and limits: Type 1 diabetes patients had VDJ junctions that carried fewer insertions and more deletions. A moderate, significant TCRB CDR3 shortening appeared in type 1 diabetes across four CD4+ subsets.

All of the isolated RNA was reverse transcribed, so expressed TCRB transcripts were sequenced. Sequenced by immunoSEQ multiplex PCR; TCRdb stores in-frame clones only, minus some. The data hold about 700,000 clones, with roughly 12% observed a single time. The chain links TRBV7-9 to TRBJ1-4; D is unclear. The sequence was collected from a man aged 18 to 30 with type 1 diabetes. The sequenced sample consisted of naive CD4+ T cells from blood. This chain's CDR3 is CASSPRDEKLFF. CDR3 DNA sequence: TGTGCCAGCAGCCCCAGAGATGAAAAACTGTTTTTT. Supplemented by reference TRBV7-9 and TRBJ1-4, the full variable domain reads DTGVSQNPRHKITKRGQNVTFRCDPISEHNRLYWYRQTLGQGPEFLTYFQNEAQLEKSRLLSDRFSAERPKGSFSTLEIQRTEQGDSAMYLCASSPRDEKLFFGSGTQLSVL.